Each of the 8 T cell receptor beta chains below was sequenced from the same sample in a study of patients and donors after allogeneic stem cell transplantation. One entry per CDR3 protein results from TCRdb running MiXCR on the RT-PCR reads. This table has over 200,000 distinct CDR3 sequences, 38% appearing once. Input material: blood, either unsorted or a sorted T cell fraction (not recorded which). These receptors were collected from a human donor who was either an allogeneic HSCT recipient or a stem cell or donor lymphocyte infusion donor (not recorded which). It is not recorded whose cells these are; they may come from a transplant donor.

This chain links TRBV3-1 with TRBJ2-5, with TRBD2 identical over 10 bases. This CDR3 has 17 amino acids. V trimming: 1 base; J trimming: 1 base; junction bases outside the gene matches: 6. CDR1 and CDR2 from the germline V gene are LGHDT and YNNKEL (reference sequence). CDR3 coding DNA: TGTGCCAGCAGCCAAGGTAGCGGGGGGAAACTCCAAGAGACCCAGTACTTC. Translating gives CASSQGSGGKLQETQYF.

The gene calls are TRBV30 and TRBJ1-6; D is unclear. The CDR3 totals 14 residues. V lost 2 bases and J 4 bases, leaving 9 bases between the germline ends. The germline gives CDR1 GTSNPN, CDR2 SVGIG (reference sequence). The CDR3 bases are TGTGCCTGGAGTCATCAACAGTATAATTCACCCCTCCACTTT. Its protein product is CAWSHQQYNSPLHF.

The rearrangement links TRBV28 to TRBJ1-1, with unresolved D. CDR1 and CDR2 (germline): MDHEN, SYDVKM. V was shortened by 6 bases and J by 1 base, with 18 bases between the two germline ends. CDR3 length: 16 residues. The CDR3 region is CASRFPGRAENTEAFF. The CDR3 DNA reads TGTGCCAGCAGATTCCCAGGAAGGGCCGAGAACACTGAAGCTTTCTTT.

This clonotype was seen a handful of times. The chain is built from TRBV6-6 and TRBJ1-1; D is unresolved. The CDR3 is made up of 11 amino acids. Germline CDR1 is MNHNY and CDR2 is SVGAGI (reference sequence). Trimming left V 2 bases short and J 3 bases short, with 1 base between. The CDR3 coding sequence is TGTGCCAGCAGTTACCACACTGAAGCTTTCTTT. Translated: CASSYHTEAFF.

The V call is TRBV24-1, the J call TRBJ1-1; D is ambiguous. V was pared by 0 bases and J by 7 bases, with 8 bases between. The CDR3 consists of 13 residues. CDR1 KGHDR and CDR2 SFDVKD come from the germline V gene. The CDR3 spells CATSDLSGLEAFF. The CDR3 nucleotides read TGTGCCACCAGTGATTTGTCCGGGCTTGAAGCTTTCTTT.

The chain is built from TRBV20-1 and TRBJ1-1; TRBD1 is a possible D gene (6 bases). Germline V lookup: CDR1 DFQATT, CDR2 SNEGSKA (reference sequence). There are 15 residues in the CDR3. V was trimmed by 3 bases and J by 3 bases, leaving 17 bases between them. The CDR3, as DNA: TGCAGTGCTAGCCTATATTGGGGGGCCGACACTGAAGCTTTCTTT. This translates into CSASLYWGADTEAFF.

There are a few counts of this clonotype. One junction end does not reproduce the germline sequence, and a read error may be involved. The CDR3 loop is CSAELLIANYGYTF. The CDR3 region has the DNA TGCAGCGCTGAACTCCTGATAGCTAACTATGGCTACACCTTC. The V and J genes are TRBV29-1 and TRBJ1-2, with D unclear. The CDR3 has 14 residues. The germline V gene encodes CDR1 SQVTM and CDR2 ANQGSEA.

The chain joins TRBV9 to TRBJ2-3, with 7 bases matching TRBD2. This CDR3 comprises 13 residues. Germline V gene data show CDR1 as SGDLS and CDR2 as YYNGEE. J lost 6 bases, V lost 3 bases, and 4 bases had no gene match. DNA of the CDR3: TGTGCCAGCAGCGCTACTAGCGCCGATACGCAGTATTTT. Residues: CASSATSADTQYF. Full variable domain (missing parts from reference TRBV9 and TRBJ2-3): DSGVTQTPKHLITATGQRVTLRCSPRSGDLSVYWYQQSLDQGLQFLIQYYNGEERAKGNILERFSAQQFPDLHSELNLSSLELGDSALYFCASSATSADTQYFGPGTRLTVL.